This TCR beta chain was retrieved from a study of cytomegalovirus exposure and HLA in healthy donors (dated by TCRdb to about 2017). General notes on the study: An earlier analysis of about 530 of the donors reported approximately 260 Gb of sequence data and 95 million to 120 million unique TCR beta sequences obtained from approximately 180 million T cells. Roughly 300 gigabases of sequencing data and approximately 92 million unique TCR sequences made up an early release that covered around 640 HLA-typed donors. Of the approximately 370 genotyped donors, 70% to 90% were placed in the genetic ancestry cluster associated with self-reported Caucasian donors. The study aimed to test whether cataloging public T cell receptors could reveal signatures of past pathogen exposure. The study profiled the T cell repertoires of around 700 subjects by immunosequencing and related them to cytomegalovirus serostatus. Along with the roughly 670-subject first cohort, a separate validation cohort of over a hundred different subjects was used. To predict cytomegalovirus infection status, the study brought together high-throughput TCR immunosequencing, statistical association of individual TCRs with disease status, and machine learning. To study patterns of TCR occurrence, a later analysis re-analyzed previously published TCR beta repertoires from several hundred donors and added high-resolution HLA genotyping. In the later analysis, no new phenotypic data were used to find candidate immune exposures; instead, reliance was placed on TCR beta sequences and their occurrence across donors. To decide whether each TCR beta V gene segment behaved as functional or pseudogenic, an earlier analysis of some 600 of the donors relied on high-throughput TCR beta sequencing. Donor age, sex, ethnicity and CMV serostatus were collected together with the repertoire data. A later genetic analysis used genome-wide SNP genotypes for about 60% of the roughly 700 donors, treating that subset as a discovery cohort. All discovery cohort repertoires had been generated using a single sequencing platform. Both class I and class II loci were covered by HLA typing, at four-digit resolution. Typing coverage differed by locus: A, B, C, DRB1 and DQB1 were typed in roughly 620-630 donors, DQA1 in roughly 510, DPA1 in some 610, and DPB1 in 472. Because of strong linkage in the cohort, roughly five DR-DQ haplotypes were treated as single units for association and clustering. Among some 400 genotyped donors of the cohort, an average of approximately 240,000 unique TCR beta nucleotide sequences was sequenced per donor, of which 15% to 20% were non-productive. Findings and caveats that apply to the study as a whole: HLA typing was unavailable for some donors at each locus, so association tests used only the typed subset. Only TCR beta chains were sequenced in this cohort, and the absence of alpha or paired-chain data limited detectable features. The only immune exposure information available for the cohort was CMV serostatus. A later genetic analysis reported fewer N-insertions in productive TCRs among donors in an Asian-associated ancestry cluster than the approximately 670-donor mean. A few of the identified cytomegalovirus-associated TCR beta chains were confirmed in vitro to be specific for cytomegalovirus antigens. Broadly in line with IMGT annotations, most TCR beta V segments showed up in productive rearrangements about 90% or about 30% of the time in an earlier analysis of 587 of the donors. A total of 150 or so TCR beta chains were listed by the study as associated with cytomegalovirus. A further reported finding was that TCR beta sequences accurately predicted the HLA-A and HLA-B alleles for most subjects in the first cohort. Several of the top co-occurrence clusters appeared to be linked to parvovirus B19, influenza, CMV and Epstein-Barr virus, according to a later analysis. Roughly uniform sequencing depth across donors was assumed in presence/absence analyses, although this assumption may not hold. Correlated functional status among segregating V segments might reflect linkage disequilibrium, but an unknown experimental factor could not be ruled out. Because counts were too low, approximately 15 rarely observed V segments, including chromosome 9 orphons, were excluded from the earlier analysis of under 650 of the donors. Most CMV-associated TCR beta chains appeared to be HLA-restricted in a later analysis, and the HLA associations seemed to be driven largely by CMV exposure. Some IMGT-functional V segments, including TRBV6-2 and TRBV6-3, could not be distinguished by the 87-base-pair reads and were therefore excluded. In a later genetic analysis, a missense DCLRE1C variant was associated with V-gene and J-gene trimming of TCR beta chains, and the association was replicated in an independent cohort. While some public TCRs were present in many individuals, most TCR sequences turned up only very rarely across donors. When HLA alleles, especially DR and DQ, strongly co-occurred, TCR associations were difficult to assign to individual alleles. A later analysis found that HLA-associated TCR beta chains were more clonally expanded and had lower generation probabilities than equally common non-associated chains. The sequencing pipeline was judged likely to have produced a cluster of highly shared sequence variants as a technical artifact. In a later analysis, TCR association rates were found to vary across HLA loci, with the most associated TCRs seen for DRB1 alleles and the fewest for HLA-C alleles. The authors suggested that the approach could potentially be extended to other disease states and immunological phenotypes. Specific HLA alleles were associated with 15,000 to 20,000 TCR beta sequences at a false discovery rate of 0.05 in a later analysis. Cytomegalovirus status was reported to be diagnosed by the classifier with high specificity and sensitivity in both the original and validation cohorts.

Note on this clone: Its binding antigen is unknown. No clone much larger than this one lies a single base away; base qualities are absent.

Libraries were made using the immunoSEQ multiplex PCR assay. A mixture of 60 forward primers for TCR Vbeta segments and 13 reverse primers for TCR Jbeta segments was used in the multiplex PCR. The CDR3 region of rearranged TCR beta genes was amplified from genomic DNA with a multiplex PCR assay. Amplified TCR beta libraries were sequenced as 87-base-pair reads on the Illumina HiSeq System. The source study handled its data this way. A later analysis counted approximately 74 million unique TCR beta chains across the 666 repertoires, and roughly 10 million of these chains were shared by at least two donors. Raw reads were error-corrected and collapsed into unique sequences by a nearest-neighbor algorithm in which closely related sequences were merged to remove PCR and sequencing errors. V, D and J gene segments were assigned by aligning CDR3 sequences to IMGT reference sequences. For a sequence to be retained, a match of at least six nucleotides was required to both a V gene segment and a J gene segment. A rearrangement counted as productive if the CDR3 had no stop codons and remained in frame with V and J, and every other rearrangement counted as non-productive. CDR3 was defined by IMGT convention, running from the second conserved V-encoded cysteine to the conserved J-encoded phenylalanine. The earlier analysis of 550 to 650 of the donors excluded any sequence lacking an unambiguous match to a single V gene segment. An earlier analysis of 587 of the donors classified V segments as functional when productive rearrangements were above 56.7% and as segregating when the standard deviation between donors was above 5%. A statistical classification framework was built for diagnosing cytomegalovirus status from the catalog of TCR beta chain sequences. In a later analysis, TCR nucleotide sequences were compared against IMGT/GENE-DB human TR gene sequences so that V and J genes could be assigned. Using the TCRdist pipeline, a later analysis assigned CDR3 sequences along with most-parsimonious VDJ recombination scenarios. In a later analysis, every TCR beta chain was defined by the combination of its CDR3 amino acid sequence and its V-gene family, and reads without a unique V-gene family were dropped. In a later analysis, 450 to 600 highly shared, low-generation-probability nucleotide sequences were removed to address suspected cross-contamination and a sequencing artifact. A later analysis calculated a clonal expansion index for each public chain from normalized within-repertoire ranks of inferred template counts. A later analysis computed generation probabilities with a VDJ recombination model fitted to out-of-frame rearrangements, and checked the results against IGoR. A later analysis scored TCR-TCR, TCR-HLA and TCR-CMV co-occurrence with hypergeometric tests, applying a repertoire-size bias correction to TCR pairs. To estimate false discovery rates, a later analysis permuted the HLA or CMV assignments 20 times. In a later analysis, co-occurring TCRs were grouped using DBSCAN, with TCRdist sequence similarity added in when clustering inside HLA-allele-positive subsets. Repertoires with fewer than 30,000 or more than 120,000 public chains, plus five repertoires with anomalous nucleotide sharing, were excluded from co-occurrence clustering. TCRdb limited this immuneACCESS table to in-frame rearrangements with V and J called. A share of clones is missing; checked studies link under half to unresolved V genes, and the rest is unexplained. D and trimming come from the DNA, and the V and J calls and clone size come from that table. This sample holds about 240,000 clones; 81% were observed only once. Of the sample, approximately 8.4% falls within the top ten clones.

The cohort was made up of hundreds of healthy bone marrow donors. All cohort members were sampled while nominally healthy, although unrecorded immune exposures were likely present. The donor tested CMV seropositive and was one of the 289 seropositive cohort members. Each donor provided a peripheral blood sample, and peripheral blood mononuclear cells were used for TCR beta sequencing. Genomic DNA was extracted from the blood cell samples with the Qiagen DNeasy Blood Extraction Kit. From the germline V gene (reference sequence), CDR1 is LNHNV and CDR2 is YYDKDF. From its cysteine to its phenylalanine, the CDR3 spans 15 amino acids. CDR3 DNA is the only sequence kept; it has 45 bases, read in frame from the first base. Relative to germline, V is 5 bases shorter and J is 3 bases shorter, with 17 bases between their ends.

The sample was PBMCs. The clonotype comes from a woman aged 55 to 70 in good health and CMV-seropositive. Here the chain combines TRBV15 and TRBJ2-7; the D gene is perhaps TRBD2, on 6 matching bases. The CDR3 region: CATSGTGTPDYEQYF. In nucleotides, the sequence is TGTGCCACCAGCGGAACCGGGACTCCTGACTACGAGCAGTACTTC.